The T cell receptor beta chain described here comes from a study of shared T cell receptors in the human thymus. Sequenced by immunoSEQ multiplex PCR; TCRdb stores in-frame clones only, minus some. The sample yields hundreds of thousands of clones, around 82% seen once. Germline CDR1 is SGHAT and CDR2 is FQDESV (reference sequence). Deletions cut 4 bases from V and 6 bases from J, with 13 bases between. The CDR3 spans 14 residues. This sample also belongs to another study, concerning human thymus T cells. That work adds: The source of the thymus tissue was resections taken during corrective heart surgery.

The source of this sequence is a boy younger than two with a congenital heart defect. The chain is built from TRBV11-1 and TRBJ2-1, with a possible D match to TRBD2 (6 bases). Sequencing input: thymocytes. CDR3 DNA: TGTGCCAGCAGCTCCGGAACTAGCCGCAATGAGCAGTTCTTC. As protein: CASSSGTSRNEQFF. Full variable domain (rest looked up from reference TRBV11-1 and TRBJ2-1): EAEVAQSPRYKITEKSQAVAFWCDPISGHATLYWYRQILGQGPELLVQFQDESVVDDSQLPKDRFSAERLKGVDSTLKIQPAELGDSAMYLCASSSGTSRNEQFFGPGTRLTVL.